The T cell receptor beta chain described here comes from a study of T cell repertoires in cytomegalovirus infection (dated by TCRdb to 2018 to 2020). For the study in its entirety: Peptide stimulations targeted recently identified HLA-C-restricted CMV epitopes, whose presentation resists viral immunomodulation, together with well-studied HLA-B-restricted epitopes. Donor HLA type was relevant to the analysis, as public TCR beta signatures indicated carriage of CMV infection together with the matching HLA type. Paper-wide results and their limitations: The ex vivo response was dominated by HLA-C-restricted CMV-specific TCR beta clonotypes, and the single most frequent clonotype in two of eight donors was supplied by these HLA-C-restricted clonotypes. Carriers of CMV infection plus the relevant HLA type were discriminated by the cumulative frequency of public TCR beta family members in the study cohort and in an independent approximately 400-donor cohort.

This clonotype was picked up one time. What antigen it recognizes has not been identified. Base qualities were left out, and no much larger clone turns up one base away. One read alone makes for weak evidence. For this chain, trimming is 5 bases at the V end and 6 bases at the J end, and the number of junction bases without a gene match is 5. Sequences SGHTA (CDR1) and FQGNSA (CDR2) are obtained from the germline V gene. The CDR3 goes from the cysteine to the phenylalanine over 14 residues. CDR3 DNA is the only sequence kept; it has 42 bases, read in frame from the first base. Instrument on record: Illumina HiSeq 1500. The public reads were reprocessed in TCRdb via fastp at Q25 and MiXCR, keeping in-frame beta chains. Entries that share a CDR3 protein sequence are merged under the most common genes and DNA. Present in this sample are around 310,000 distinct CDR3 sequences, 25% to 35% of which were seen just once. The top ten constitute about 19% of the sample.

Explained via the paper, the treatment or condition label denotes: in vitro stimulation with specific CMV peptide epitopes to enrich CMV-specific T cells. The rearrangement joined TRBV7-2 to TRBJ2-7; 12 bases in between match TRBD2. The starting material was cultured PBMCs, obtained from culture after CMV antigen stimulation. The TCR sequence derives from a human donor in good health (CMV status not recorded). Some clones in this sample may be carry-over from other donors' samples. The CDR3 is CASSPTSGGIEQYF. The DNA is as follows: TGTGCCAGCAGCCCAACTAGCGGGGGGATCGAGCAGTACTTC. Here the CDR3 is joined to the reference TRBV7-2 and TRBJ2-7 genes, and the full variable domain is: GAGVSQSPSNKVTEKGKDVELRCDPISGHTALYWYRQSLGQGLEFLIYFQGNSAPDKSGLPSDRFSAERTGGSVSTLTIQRTQQEDSAVYLCASSPTSGGIEQYFGPGTRLTVT.